This T cell receptor beta chain comes out of a study of cytomegalovirus exposure and HLA in healthy donors. At the level of the study: Ancestry clustering placed about four fifths of about 400 genotyped donors in the Caucasian-associated cluster.

The study's findings and limits: In terms of immune exposure information, only CMV serostatus was available. A later analysis appeared to link common viral pathogens to several of the most significant clusters.

It was with 60 Vbeta and 13 Jbeta primers that the PCR ran. Here immunoSEQ multiplex PCR was the method, and the copy in TCRdb shows in-frame clones only, minus some. The table lists 100,000 to 120,000 clones, over 65% of them singletons. Details on this clone: The antigen remains undetermined.

This TCR derives from a young woman in good health and CMV-seronegative. Sequencing was performed on PBMCs.

The CDR3 sequence: CASGAGVNEKLFF. CDR3 coding DNA: TGTGCCAGCGGGGCGGGGGTTAATGAAAAACTGTTTTTT. This sequence joins TRBV6-5 and TRBJ1-4, with TRBD1 as a possible D gene (5 bases). V was trimmed by 8 bases and J by 4 bases, leaving 11 bases between them. The germline V gene encodes CDR1 MNHEY and CDR2 SVGAGI. CDR3 length: 13 amino acids.